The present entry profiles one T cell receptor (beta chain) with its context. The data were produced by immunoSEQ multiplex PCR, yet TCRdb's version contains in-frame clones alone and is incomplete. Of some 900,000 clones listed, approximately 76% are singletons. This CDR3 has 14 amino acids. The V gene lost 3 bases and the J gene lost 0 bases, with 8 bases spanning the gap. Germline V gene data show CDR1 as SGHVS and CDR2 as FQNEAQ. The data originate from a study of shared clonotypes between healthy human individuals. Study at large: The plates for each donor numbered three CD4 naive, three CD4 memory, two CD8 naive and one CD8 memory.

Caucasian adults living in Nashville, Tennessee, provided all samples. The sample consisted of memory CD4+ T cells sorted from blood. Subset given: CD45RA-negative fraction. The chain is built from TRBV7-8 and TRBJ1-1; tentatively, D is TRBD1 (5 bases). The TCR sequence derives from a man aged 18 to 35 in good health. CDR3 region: CASSLEQVNTEAFF. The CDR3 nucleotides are TGTGCCAGCAGCTTGGAACAGGTGAACACTGAAGCTTTCTTT.